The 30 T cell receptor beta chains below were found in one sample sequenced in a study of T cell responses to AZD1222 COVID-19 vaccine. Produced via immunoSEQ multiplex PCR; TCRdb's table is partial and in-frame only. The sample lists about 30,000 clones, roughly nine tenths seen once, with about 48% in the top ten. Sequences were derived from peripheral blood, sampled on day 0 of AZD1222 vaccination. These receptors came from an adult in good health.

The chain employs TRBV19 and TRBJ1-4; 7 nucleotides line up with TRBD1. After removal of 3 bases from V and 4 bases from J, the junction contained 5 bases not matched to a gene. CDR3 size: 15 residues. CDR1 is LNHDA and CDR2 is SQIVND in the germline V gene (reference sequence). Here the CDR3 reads CASSITGTVNEKLFF. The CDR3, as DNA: TGTGCCAGTAGTATCACCGGGACAGTTAATGAAAAACTGTTTTTT.

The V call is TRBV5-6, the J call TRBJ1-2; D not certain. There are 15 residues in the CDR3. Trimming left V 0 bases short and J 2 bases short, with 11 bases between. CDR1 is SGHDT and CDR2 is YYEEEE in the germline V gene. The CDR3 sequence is CASSLVPGGNYGYTF. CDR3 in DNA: TGTGCCAGCAGCTTGGTTCCGGGAGGGAACTATGGCTACACCTTC.

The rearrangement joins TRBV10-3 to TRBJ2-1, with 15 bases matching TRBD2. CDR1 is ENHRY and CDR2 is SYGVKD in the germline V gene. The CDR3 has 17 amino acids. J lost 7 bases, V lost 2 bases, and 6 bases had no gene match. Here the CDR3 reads CAISEPWTSGGANEQFF. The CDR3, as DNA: TGTGCCATCAGTGAGCCCTGGACTAGCGGGGGGGCGAATGAGCAGTTCTTC.

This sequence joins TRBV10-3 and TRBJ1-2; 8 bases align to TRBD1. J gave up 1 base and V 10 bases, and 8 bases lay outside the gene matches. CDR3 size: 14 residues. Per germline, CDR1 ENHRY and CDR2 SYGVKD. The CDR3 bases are TGTGCCACCAAACAGGGGGAGTTTAACTATGGCTACACCTTC. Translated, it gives CATKQGEFNYGYTF.

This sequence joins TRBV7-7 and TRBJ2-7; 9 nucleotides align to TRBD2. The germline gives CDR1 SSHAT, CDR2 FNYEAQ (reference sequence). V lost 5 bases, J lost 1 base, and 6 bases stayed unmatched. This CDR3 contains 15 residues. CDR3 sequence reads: CASSVTSGSSYEQYF. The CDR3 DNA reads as TGTGCCAGCAGCGTAACTAGCGGGTCTTCCTACGAGCAGTACTTC.

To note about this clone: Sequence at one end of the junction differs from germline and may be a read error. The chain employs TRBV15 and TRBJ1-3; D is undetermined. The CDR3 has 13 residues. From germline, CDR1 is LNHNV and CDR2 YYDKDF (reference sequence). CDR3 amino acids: CATSRDAGPTVDF. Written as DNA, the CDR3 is TGTGCCACCAGCAGAGATGCGGGCCCGACGGTCGATTTT.

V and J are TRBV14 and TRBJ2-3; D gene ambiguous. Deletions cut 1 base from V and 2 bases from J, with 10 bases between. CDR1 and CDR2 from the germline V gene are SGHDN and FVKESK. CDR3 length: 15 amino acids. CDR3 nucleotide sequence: TGTGCCAGCAGCCAAGGGAATCTTTACACAGATACGCAGTATTTT. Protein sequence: CASSQGNLYTDTQYF. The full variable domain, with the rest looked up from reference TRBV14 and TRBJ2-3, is EAGVTQFPSHSVIEKGQTVTLRCDPISGHDNLYWYRRVMGKEIKFLLHFVKESKQDESGMPNNRFLAERTGGTYSTLKVQPAELEDSGVYFCASSQGNLYTDTQYFGPGTRLTVL.

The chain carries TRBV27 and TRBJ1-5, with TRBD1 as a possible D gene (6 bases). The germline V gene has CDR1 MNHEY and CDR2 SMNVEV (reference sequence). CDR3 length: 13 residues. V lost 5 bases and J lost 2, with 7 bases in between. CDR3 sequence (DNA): TGTGCCAGCAGTGCAGGGGGCAATCAGCCCCAGCATTTT. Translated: CASSAGGNQPQHF.

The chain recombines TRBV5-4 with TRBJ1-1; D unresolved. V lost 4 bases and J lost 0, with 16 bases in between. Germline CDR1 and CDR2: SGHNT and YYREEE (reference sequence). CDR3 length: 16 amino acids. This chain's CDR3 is CASSPRGGNMNTEAFF. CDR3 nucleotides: TGTGCCAGCAGCCCCCGAGGAGGGAACATGAACACTGAAGCTTTCTTT.

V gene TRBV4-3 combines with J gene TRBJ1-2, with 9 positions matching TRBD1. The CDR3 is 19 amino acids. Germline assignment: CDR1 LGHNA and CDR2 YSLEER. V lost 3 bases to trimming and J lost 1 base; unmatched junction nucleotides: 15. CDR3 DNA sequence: TGCGCCAGCAGCCAGCCACAGACAGGGGGAGACGAAAATAACTATGGCTACACCTTC. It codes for CASSQPQTGGDENNYGYTF.

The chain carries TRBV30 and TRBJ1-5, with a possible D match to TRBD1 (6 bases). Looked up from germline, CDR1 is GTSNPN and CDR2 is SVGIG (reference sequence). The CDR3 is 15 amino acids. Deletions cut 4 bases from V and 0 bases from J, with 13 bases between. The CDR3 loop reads CAWTPGHYSNQPQHF. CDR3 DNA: TGTGCCTGGACTCCGGGACACTATAGCAATCAGCCCCAGCATTTT.

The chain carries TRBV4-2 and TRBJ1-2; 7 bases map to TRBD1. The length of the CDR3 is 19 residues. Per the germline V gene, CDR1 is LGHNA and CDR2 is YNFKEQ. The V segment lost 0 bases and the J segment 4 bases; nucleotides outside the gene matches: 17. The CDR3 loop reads CASSQDVGTENRLGYGYTF. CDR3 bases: TGTGCCAGCAGCCAAGATGTGGGGACAGAAAATCGCTTAGGCTATGGCTACACCTTC.

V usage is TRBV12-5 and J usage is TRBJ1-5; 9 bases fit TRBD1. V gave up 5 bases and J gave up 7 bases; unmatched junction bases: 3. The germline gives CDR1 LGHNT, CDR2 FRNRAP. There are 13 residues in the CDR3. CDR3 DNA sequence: TGTGCTAGTGGTCCGGACAGGGGCCAGCCCCAGCATTTT. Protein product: CASGPDRGQPQHF.

The CDR3 bases are TGTGCCACCAGCAGAGGGCCCTTAGGGACCTACGAGCAGTACTTC. Protein: CATSRGPLGTYEQYF. The chain is built from TRBV15 and TRBJ2-7; the D is unclear. The CDR3 spans 15 residues. In germline, CDR1 is LNHNV, CDR2 YYDKDF (reference sequence). The ends were cut back, 1 base at V and 2 bases at J, with 12 bases in the middle.

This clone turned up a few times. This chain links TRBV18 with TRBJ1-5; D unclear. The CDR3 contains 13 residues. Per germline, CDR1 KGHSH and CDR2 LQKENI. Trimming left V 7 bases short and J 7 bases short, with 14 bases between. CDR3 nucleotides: TGTGCCAGCTGGGCCGGGTTCGCGCAGCCCCAGCATTTT. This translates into CASWAGFAQPQHF. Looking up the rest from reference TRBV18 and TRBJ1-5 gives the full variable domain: NAGVMQNPRHLVRRRGQEARLRCSPMKGHSHVYWYRQLPEEGLKFMVYLQKENIIDESGMPKERFSAEFPKEGPSILRIQQVVRGDSAAYFCASWAGFAQPQHFGDGTRLSIL.

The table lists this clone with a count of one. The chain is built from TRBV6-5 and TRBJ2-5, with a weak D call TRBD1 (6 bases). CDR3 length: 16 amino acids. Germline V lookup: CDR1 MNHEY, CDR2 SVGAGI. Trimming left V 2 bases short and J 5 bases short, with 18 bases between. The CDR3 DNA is TGTGCCAGCAGTTACGGGCCAGGGGTGGGAGCCGAGACCCAGTACTTC. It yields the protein CASSYGPGVGAETQYF.

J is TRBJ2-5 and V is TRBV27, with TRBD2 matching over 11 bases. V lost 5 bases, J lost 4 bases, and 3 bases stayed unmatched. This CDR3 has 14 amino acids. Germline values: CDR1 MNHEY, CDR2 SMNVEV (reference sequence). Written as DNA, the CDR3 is TGTGCCAGCAGTGGACTAGCGGGTGGAGAGACCCAGTACTTC. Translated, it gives CASSGLAGGETQYF.

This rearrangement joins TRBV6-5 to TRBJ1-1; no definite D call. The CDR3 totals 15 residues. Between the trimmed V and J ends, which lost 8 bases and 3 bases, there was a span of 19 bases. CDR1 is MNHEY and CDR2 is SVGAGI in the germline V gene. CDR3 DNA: TGTGCCAGCCACCGAGATTGGGGTGGGGACACTGAAGCTTTCTTT. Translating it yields CASHRDWGGDTEAFF.

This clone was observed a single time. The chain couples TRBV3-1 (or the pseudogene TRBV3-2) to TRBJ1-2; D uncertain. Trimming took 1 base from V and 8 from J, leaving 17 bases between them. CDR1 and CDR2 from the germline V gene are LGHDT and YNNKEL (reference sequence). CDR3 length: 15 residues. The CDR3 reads CASSQVTTNPKGYTF. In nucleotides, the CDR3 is TGTGCCAGCAGCCAAGTCACGACCAACCCGAAGGGCTACACCTTC.

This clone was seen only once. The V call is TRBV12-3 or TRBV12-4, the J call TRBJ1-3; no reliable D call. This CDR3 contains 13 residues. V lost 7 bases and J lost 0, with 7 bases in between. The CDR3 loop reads CASNVISGNTIYF. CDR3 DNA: TGTGCCAGCAACGTGATCTCTGGAAACACCATATATTTT.

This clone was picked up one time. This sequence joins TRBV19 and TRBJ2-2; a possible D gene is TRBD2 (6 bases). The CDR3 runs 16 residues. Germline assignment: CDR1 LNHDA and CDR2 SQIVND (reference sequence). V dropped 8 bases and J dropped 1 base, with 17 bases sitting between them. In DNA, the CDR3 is TGTGCCAGTGGAGATTGGGCGGGGAGGAACACCGGGGAGCTGTTTTTT. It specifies CASGDWAGRNTGELFF.

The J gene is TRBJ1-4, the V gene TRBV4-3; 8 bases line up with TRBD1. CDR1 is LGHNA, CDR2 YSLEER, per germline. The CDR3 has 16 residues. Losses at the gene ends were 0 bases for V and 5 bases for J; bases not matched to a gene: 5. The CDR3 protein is CASSQEGNRGNEKLFF. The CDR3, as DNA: TGCGCCAGCAGCCAAGAAGGTAACAGGGGGAATGAAAAACTGTTTTTT.

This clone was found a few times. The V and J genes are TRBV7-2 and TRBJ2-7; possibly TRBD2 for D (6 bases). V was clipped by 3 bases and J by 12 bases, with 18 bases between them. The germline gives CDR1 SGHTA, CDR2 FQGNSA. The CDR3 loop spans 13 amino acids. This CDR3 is CASSLDVGRGPYF. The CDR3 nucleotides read TGTGCCAGCAGCTTGGACGTCGGGAGAGGGCCGTACTTC.

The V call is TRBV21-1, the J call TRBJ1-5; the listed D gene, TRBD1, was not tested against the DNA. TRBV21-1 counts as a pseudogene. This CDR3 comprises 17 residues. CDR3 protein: CASSNGYRGRGNQPQHF. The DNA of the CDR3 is TGTGCCAGCAGCAATGGGTACAGGGGGCGAGGCAATCAGCCCCAGCATTTT.

For the CDR3, the DNA is TGTGCCAGCAGCCCGGGACAGGGGGCGAGGACCTACACCTTC. It encodes CASSPGQGARTYTF. This chain connects TRBV7-2 to TRBJ1-2; 12 positions agree with TRBD1. This CDR3 is 14 amino acids long. Germline V gives CDR1 SGHTA, CDR2 FQGNSA. Trimming took 5 bases from V and 10 from J; bases not matched to a gene: 8.

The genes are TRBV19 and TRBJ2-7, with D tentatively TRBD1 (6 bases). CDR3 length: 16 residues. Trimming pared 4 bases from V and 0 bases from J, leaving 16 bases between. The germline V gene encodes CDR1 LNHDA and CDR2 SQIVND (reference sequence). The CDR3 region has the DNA TGTGCCAGTAGTACCGGACAGACCAGCAGCTCCTACGAGCAGTACTTC. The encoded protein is CASSTGQTSSSYEQYF.

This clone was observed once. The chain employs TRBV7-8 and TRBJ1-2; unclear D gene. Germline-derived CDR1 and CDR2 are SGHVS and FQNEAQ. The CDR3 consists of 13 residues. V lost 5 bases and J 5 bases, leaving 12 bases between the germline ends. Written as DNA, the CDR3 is TGTGCCAGCAGCCCGGGAGCGGTGTATGGCTACACCTTC. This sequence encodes CASSPGAVYGYTF.

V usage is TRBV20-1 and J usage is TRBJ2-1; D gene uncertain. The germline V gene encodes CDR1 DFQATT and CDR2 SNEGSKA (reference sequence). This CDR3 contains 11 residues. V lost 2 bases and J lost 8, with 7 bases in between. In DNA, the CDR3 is TGCAGTGCTAGAAAGGGTTATGAGCAGTTCTTC. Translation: CSARKGYEQFF.

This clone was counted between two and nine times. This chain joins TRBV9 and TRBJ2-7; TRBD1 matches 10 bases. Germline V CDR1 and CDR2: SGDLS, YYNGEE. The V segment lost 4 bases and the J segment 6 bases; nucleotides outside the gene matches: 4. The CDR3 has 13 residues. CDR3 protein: CASSPRDRGEQYF. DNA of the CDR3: TGTGCCAGCAGCCCTCGGGACAGGGGCGAGCAGTACTTC.

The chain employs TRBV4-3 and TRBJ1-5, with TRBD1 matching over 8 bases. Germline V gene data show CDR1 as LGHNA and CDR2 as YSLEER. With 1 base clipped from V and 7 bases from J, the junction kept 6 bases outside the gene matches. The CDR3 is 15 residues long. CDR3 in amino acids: CASSQGGTGDQPQHF. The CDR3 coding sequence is TGCGCCAGCAGCCAAGGAGGGACAGGAGACCAGCCCCAGCATTTT.